These 8 T cell receptor beta chains were sequenced from one sample in a study of OX40 agonist ivuxolimab in advanced cancers. To prepare the library, the immunoSEQ multiplex PCR assay was applied. Sourced from immuneACCESS, this table was stored by TCRdb with only in-frame sequences that have V and J called. A share of the clones is absent; for the studies checked, an unresolved V gene accounts for under half, and the remainder has no known explanation. Across this sample there are about 65,000 clones, with about nine tenths seen only once. The top ten clonotypes cover 0.38% of the sample. This sample comprised CD4+ or CD8+ T cells sorted from blood, obtained in a trial of the OX40 agonist ivuxolimab. The receptors were gathered from an adult with an advanced solid tumor such as melanoma, head and neck, liver or kidney cancer.

The chain links TRBV5-1 to TRBJ2-2, with TRBD2 as a possible D gene (5 bases). Trimming took 6 bases from V and 6 from J, leaving 12 bases between them. In germline, CDR1 is SGHRS, CDR2 YFSETQ. The CDR3 runs to 13 residues. The CDR3 DNA follows: TGCGCCAGCACGGACCCAGCGGCCGGGGAGCTGTTTTTT. This sequence encodes CASTDPAAGELFF. Full variable domain (rest looked up from reference TRBV5-1 and TRBJ2-2): KAGVTQTPRYLIKTRGQQVTLSCSPISGHRSVSWYQQTPGQGLQFLFEYFSETQRNKGNFPGRFSGRQFSNSRSEMNVSTLELGDSALYLCASTDPAAGELFFGEGSRLTVL.

The table lists this clone with a few counts. The chain combines TRBV4-2 with TRBJ2-3; D is unresolved. Trimming pared 0 bases from V and 4 bases from J, leaving 14 bases between. The CDR3 length is 16 residues. Germline CDR1 LGHNA, CDR2 YNFKEQ. CDR3 bases: TGTGCCAGCAGCCAAGATGGGCTAACCCGCGCAGATACGCAGTATTTT. Translating gives CASSQDGLTRADTQYF.

The genes are TRBV5-1 and TRBJ1-2; TRBD1 matches at 9 bases. V lost 4 bases to trimming and J lost 4 bases; unmatched junction nucleotides: 11. The CDR3 length is 16 residues. Looked up from germline, CDR1 is SGHRS and CDR2 is YFSETQ. DNA for the CDR3: TGCGCCAGCAGCCGGTGGCCGGGACAGGGTTTCTATGGCTACACCTTC. Protein: CASSRWPGQGFYGYTF.

This chain uses TRBV19 with TRBJ1-5, with D tentatively TRBD1 (6 bases). CDR3 length: 14 residues. From germline, CDR1 is LNHDA and CDR2 SQIVND (reference sequence). V was clipped by 0 bases and J by 8 bases, with 11 bases between them. The chain's CDR3 is CASSIEGGQKPQHF. CDR3 nucleotide sequence: TGTGCCAGTAGTATAGAGGGGGGGCAAAAGCCCCAGCATTTT.

The CDR3 loop reads CASSVGSSRQGEQYF. The CDR3 nucleotides are TGTGCCAGCAGCGTAGGGAGCAGTCGCCAGGGCGAGCAGTACTTC. The chain has TRBV9 and TRBJ2-7; D might be TRBD1 (5 bases). Trimming took off 0 bases at V and 6 bases at J, with 16 bases between the two ends. CDR1 is SGDLS and CDR2 is YYNGEE in the germline V gene. The length of the CDR3 is 15 residues.

CDR3 loop: CASSGGGLNTEAFF. CDR3 coding DNA: TGCGCCAGCAGCGGAGGGGGGTTGAACACTGAAGCTTTCTTT. The V and J genes are TRBV5-1 and TRBJ1-1, with a possible D match to TRBD1 (6 bases). V was trimmed by 4 bases and J by 0 bases, leaving 10 bases between them. The CDR3 loop spans 14 amino acids. Germline CDR1 reads SGHRS; CDR2 reads YFSETQ.

This clone has more than one count but fewer than ten. J is TRBJ2-7 and V is TRBV6-5, with 9 nucleotides matching TRBD2. This CDR3 comprises 16 residues. The germline gives CDR1 MNHEY, CDR2 SVGAGI. V shed 1 base, J shed 5 bases, and the junction held 9 bases outside the gene matches. The CDR3 loop is CASSYFSGGKTNEQYF. The CDR3 coding sequence is TGTGCCAGCAGTTACTTTAGCGGGGGCAAGACGAACGAGCAGTACTTC.

The chain links TRBV7-6 to TRBJ2-4; D is possibly TRBD2 (5 bases). This CDR3 is 16 amino acids long. Per germline, CDR1 SGHVS and CDR2 FNYEAQ. Trimming left V 0 bases short and J 2 bases short, with 11 bases between. CDR3 sequence reads: CASSLAGSGSKNIQYF. In DNA, the CDR3 is TGTGCCAGCAGCTTAGCAGGGAGTGGGTCCAAAAACATTCAGTACTTC.